These T cell receptor beta chains were read from a single sample in a study of blood T cell repertoires in COVID-19. Profiled with immunoSEQ multiplex PCR; TCRdb holds only in-frame clones, not every one. The sample carries roughly 350,000 clones, about 90% recorded once. The sequencing input was peripheral blood. Every receptor here comes from a woman aged 45 to 65 with COVID-19, enrolled during active disease. The CDR3 runs from the conserved cysteine through the conserved F or W. The order of the fields is CDR3 protein, CDR3 DNA, clone size, D gene, J gene, V gene. The D gene is left open where the match is weak. Expanded clones are given a class, and other clones once, few, many or no size at all.

CASSPPGTGSYEQYF TGTGCCAGCTCACCACCCGGGACAGGCTCCTACGAGCAGTACTTC NA TRBD1 TRBJ2-7 TRBV18
CAWSGLVSAGTEQYF TGTGCCTGGAGTGGACTTGTGTCCGCCGGCACAGAGCAGTACTTC NA NA TRBJ2-7 TRBV30
CASRSGRDYNEQFF TGTGCCAGCAGAAGCGGGAGGGACTACAATGAGCAGTTCTTC NA TRBD2 TRBJ2-1 TRBV27
CASSPGVSVSTIYF TGTGCCAGCAGCCCGGGGGTCTCCGTCTCAACCATATATTTT few NA TRBJ1-3 TRBV9
CASSLPNTDTQYF TGTGCCAGCAGCTTACCTAACACAGATACGCAGTATTTT NA NA TRBJ2-3 TRBV7-2
CASSTGGQGVGGYTF TGTGCCAGCAGTACAGGGGGACAGGGCGTGGGAGGCTACACCTTC few TRBD1 TRBJ1-2 TRBV2
CASSRQVNSPLHF TGTGCCAGCAGCCGACAGGTTAATTCACCCCTCCACTTT NA NA TRBJ1-6 TRBV11-3
CASGFTTGEGSGNTIYF TGTGCTAGTGGTTTCACGACAGGGGAGGGTAGTGGAAACACCATATATTTT NA TRBD1 TRBJ1-3 TRBV12-5
CASSGTSGYNEQFF TGTGCCAGCAGCGGGACTAGCGGATACAATGAGCAGTTCTTC NA TRBD2 TRBJ2-1 TRBV11-2
CASSLVAGSSYNEQFF TGTGCCAGCAGCTTAGTTGCGGGGAGCTCCTACAATGAGCAGTTCTTC once NA TRBJ2-1 TRBV7-8
CASSPRDRPSGANVLTF TGTGCCAGCAGCCCCCGGGACAGGCCCTCTGGGGCCAACGTCCTGACTTTC NA TRBD1 TRBJ2-6 TRBV5-4
CASSSPGIAGNTGELFF TGTGCCAGTAGTAGCCCCGGTATAGCGGGAAACACCGGGGAGCTGTTTTTT NA TRBD2 TRBJ2-2 TRBV19
CASSLIRRGGSYNEQFF TGTGCCAGCAGCTTAATCAGGAGGGGCGGGAGTTACAATGAGCAGTTCTTC NA TRBD2 TRBJ2-1 TRBV7-9
CASSNSGRPPGETQYF TGCGCCAGCAGCAATAGCGGGAGGCCCCCAGGGGAGACCCAGTACTTC NA TRBD2 TRBJ2-5 TRBV5-1
CARSSRDDGELFF TGTGCCAGAAGCTCGAGGGATGACGGGGAGCTGTTTTTT NA NA TRBJ2-2 TRBV7-2
CASRTGMNTEAFF TGTGCCAGTAGGACAGGCATGAACACTGAAGCTTTCTTT NA TRBD1 TRBJ1-1 TRBV27
CAIRWTVGTEAFF TGTGCCATCAGGTGGACAGTAGGGACTGAAGCTTTCTTT few NA TRBJ1-1 TRBV10-3
CASSHNHNTEAFF TGTGCCAGCAGCCACAATCATAACACTGAAGCTTTCTTT NA NA TRBJ1-1 TRBV3-1/TRBV3-2
CSVGGTASTDTQYF TGCAGCGTTGGCGGGACGGCTAGCACAGATACGCAGTATTTT NA NA TRBJ2-3 TRBV29-1
CASSYSGQGYNEQFF TGTGCCAGCAGTTACTCCGGACAGGGCTACAATGAGCAGTTCTTC NA TRBD1 TRBJ2-1 TRBV6-5
CASRPSGQGKIRAFF TGTGCCAGCCGACCAAGTGGACAGGGAAAAATACGAGCTTTCTTT NA TRBD1 TRBJ1-1 TRBV5-8
CASSRTGGHQPQHF TGTGCCAGCAGTCGGACAGGGGGGCATCAGCCCCAGCATTTT NA TRBD1 TRBJ1-5 TRBV6-5
CSGKTSGIQETQYF TGCAGCGGTAAGACTAGCGGGATCCAAGAGACCCAGTACTTC NA TRBD2 TRBJ2-5 TRBV29-1
CASSEGDTEAFF TGTGCCAGCAGTGAAGGCGATACTGAAGCTTTCTTT NA NA TRBJ1-1 TRBV2
CASSLEGGAGYTF TGTGCCAGCAGCTTAGAAGGAGGGGCCGGCTACACCTTC NA NA TRBJ1-2 TRBV7-9
CASSNGGQVGELFF TGTGCCAGCAGCAACGGGGGTCAAGTGGGGGAGCTGTTTTTT NA NA TRBJ2-2 TRBV11-3
CATSRDRGSSFKNIQYF TGTGCCACCAGCAGAGATAGGGGCAGTTCATTTAAAAACATTCAGTACTTC NA NA TRBJ2-4 TRBV15
CASSSQVNTEAFF TGTGCCAGCAGCTCCCAGGTGAACACTGAAGCTTTCTTT NA NA TRBJ1-1 TRBV7-2
CASSSPLGLAGETQYF TGCGCCAGCAGCTCCCCCCTGGGACTGGCGGGAGAGACCCAGTACTTC NA NA TRBJ2-5 TRBV5-1
CASSLGQGKSSYNEQFF TGTGCCAGCAGCTTAGGTCAGGGTAAAAGCTCCTACAATGAGCAGTTCTTC NA NA TRBJ2-1 TRBV7-7
CASSMVIRGGYNEQFF TGTGCCAGTAGTATGGTAATTAGGGGGGGCTACAATGAGCAGTTCTTC NA NA TRBJ2-1 TRBV19
CASSPRQGFWETQYF TGTGCCAGCTCACCAAGACAGGGGTTCTGGGAGACCCAGTACTTC NA TRBD1 TRBJ2-5 TRBV18
CASSSRGGSVANTEAFF TGTGCCAGCAGCAGTAGAGGGGGATCTGTGGCGAACACTGAAGCTTTCTTT NA NA TRBJ1-1 TRBV9
CASRVGTRGYNEQFF TGTGCCAGCAGGGTTGGGACTAGGGGCTACAATGAGCAGTTCTTC NA TRBD2 TRBJ2-1 TRBV6-5
CASSLGAGGPGSYEQYF TGTGCCAGCAGCTTAGGAGCGGGAGGGCCCGGGTCCTACGAGCAGTACTTC NA TRBD2 TRBJ2-7 TRBV5-5
CASSDYTDTQYF TGTGCCAGCAGTGACTACACAGATACGCAGTATTTT NA NA TRBJ2-3 TRBV25-1